A single sample gave rise to the 29 T cell receptor beta chains below, sequenced in a study of CD8 T cells in ankylosing spondylitis (dated by TCRdb to 2017 to 2019). The library was prepared using 5' RACE. Sequencing instrument: Illumina HiSeq 2500. TCRdb's own reprocessing of the public reads used fastp at Q25 and MiXCR and kept productive beta chains. When rows share a CDR3 protein, they turn into one entry using the most common DNA and genes. The sample table holds about 750,000 distinct CDR3 sequences, of which around a fifth were seen once. About a fifth of the sample belongs to the ten largest clones. For these TCRs, the target antigens are not known. Study-wide conclusions, independent of this receptor: A TCR beta motif made up of several highly homologous amino acid variants appeared to be characteristic of blood from ankylosing spondylitis patients.

Sequencing was carried out using blood, either unsorted or a sorted T cell fraction (not recorded which). The receptor source for this set is a male donor with ankylosing spondylitis.

Here the CDR3 DNA reads TGTGCCAGCAGCTTTTTCGGGGAGAACTACGAGCAGTACTTC. Translation: CASSFFGENYEQYF. The chain links TRBV7-2 to TRBJ2-7; a weak D match, TRBD2 (5 bases). This CDR3 has 14 amino acids. Germline values: CDR1 SGHTA, CDR2 FQGNSA. Trimming shortened V by 3 bases and J by 3 bases, and 12 bases separated the two germline ends. The variable domain in full, with the rest retrieved from reference TRBV7-2 and TRBJ2-7, is GAGVSQSPSNKVTEKGKDVELRCDPISGHTALYWYRQSLGQGLEFLIYFQGNSAPDKSGLPSDRFSAERTGGSVSTLTIQRTQQEDSAVYLCASSFFGENYEQYFGPGTRLTVT.

The chain combines TRBV7-3 with TRBJ2-5, with 10 nucleotides matching TRBD2. Per the germline V gene, CDR1 is SGHTA and CDR2 is FQGTGA. The CDR3 is 16 residues long. The junction had 6 bases not matched to a gene; V was cut back by 0 bases and J by 5 bases. DNA for the CDR3: TGTGCCAGCAGCTTAACACCTAGCGGGGGCTTGGAGACCCAGTACTTC. This encodes CASSLTPSGGLETQYF.

The chain employs TRBV5-1 and TRBJ2-5; 12 bases are shared with TRBD2. V gave up 3 bases and J gave up 4 bases; unmatched junction bases: 10. The CDR3 runs 17 residues. CDR1 is SGHRS and CDR2 is YFSETQ in the germline V gene. CDR3 sequence reads: CASSYGTSGWTAETQYF. CDR3 nucleotide sequence: TGCGCCAGCAGCTACGGGACTAGCGGGTGGACGGCAGAGACCCAGTACTTC.

The chain uses TRBV6-5 and TRBJ2-1; 10 bases agree with TRBD2. V lost 2 bases to trimming and J lost 7 bases; unmatched junction nucleotides: 8. The CDR3 totals 16 residues. Germline CDR1 and CDR2: MNHEY and SVGAGI. The CDR3 coding sequence is TGTGCCAGCAGTTACCCGGGACTAGCGACTGAGAATGAGCAGTTCTTC. Residues: CASSYPGLATENEQFF.

The J gene is TRBJ1-6, the V gene TRBV28, with D possibly TRBD1 on 5 matching bases. The CDR3 consists of 13 residues. Germline CDR1 is MDHEN and CDR2 is SYDVKM. Trimming shortened V by 6 bases and J by 9 bases, and 12 bases separated the two germline ends. The CDR3, as DNA: TGTGCCAGCAGAAGGTCGGGGGGTTCACCCCTCCACTTT. This encodes CASRRSGGSPLHF.

V and J are TRBV11-2 and TRBJ2-1, with 9 bases identical to TRBD2. The V and J ends lost 5 bases and 4 bases, in that order; junction bases with no gene match: 6. Germline V CDR1 and CDR2: SGHAT, FQNNGV. This CDR3 region has 15 residues. The CDR3: CASSASAGGYNEQFF. CDR3 bases: TGTGCCAGCAGCGCTTCAGCGGGAGGTTACAATGAGCAGTTCTTC.

This chain joins TRBV5-1 and TRBJ2-2, with D possibly matching TRBD2 (6 bases). V was pared by 3 bases and J by 6 bases, with 12 bases between. Germline CDR1 and CDR2: SGHRS and YFSETQ. This CDR3 spans 14 amino acids. The CDR3: CASSSGVSAGELFF. The CDR3 DNA follows: TGCGCCAGCAGCTCGGGAGTGTCTGCCGGGGAGCTGTTTTTT. Full variable domain (remainder filled in from reference TRBV5-1 and TRBJ2-2): KAGVTQTPRYLIKTRGQQVTLSCSPISGHRSVSWYQQTPGQGLQFLFEYFSETQRNKGNFPGRFSGRQFSNSRSEMNVSTLELGDSALYLCASSSGVSAGELFFGEGSRLTVL.

This clonotype was recorded a few times. The chain joins TRBV6-1 to TRBJ2-5; 11 nucleotides align to TRBD2. The CDR3 has 15 residues. The germline V gene has CDR1 MNHNS and CDR2 SASEGT. V lost 4 bases, J lost 7 bases, and 8 bases stayed unmatched. This chain's CDR3 is CASSVELAGAGTQYF. The DNA of the CDR3 is TGTGCCAGCAGTGTCGAACTAGCGGGAGCGGGGACCCAGTACTTC.

The rearrangement joins TRBV20-1 to TRBJ1-5; TRBD1 aligns across 7 bases. V dropped 6 bases and J dropped 0; count of bases not matched to a gene: 11. Per the germline V gene, CDR1 is DFQATT and CDR2 is SNEGSKA (reference sequence). The CDR3 is made up of 16 amino acids. DNA for the CDR3: TGCAGTGCCGTGAACTACAGGGGATATAGCAATCAGCCCCAGCATTTT. Its translation: CSAVNYRGYSNQPQHF.

This clonotype was seen more than once but under ten times. The V gene is TRBV12-3 or TRBV12-4, the J gene TRBJ1-2; D possibly corresponds to TRBD1 (5 bases). The V end lost 6 bases, the J end lost 2 bases, and 13 bases lay between the germline ends. The CDR3 is 14 residues long. The CDR3: CASSRGLSNYGYTF. CDR3 bases: TGTGCCAGCAGCCGGGGCCTCAGCAACTATGGCTACACCTTC.

This sequence joins TRBV6-1 and TRBJ2-7; no definite D call. Germline CDR1 is MNHNS and CDR2 is SASEGT. This CDR3 has 16 residues. V lost 6 bases, J lost 0 bases, and 18 bases lay in between. CDR3 DNA: TGTGCCAGCAGCCCCGCGGCGGTTGCAAGCTCCTACGAGCAGTACTTC. This encodes CASSPAAVASSYEQYF.

This clonotype turned up a few times. The chain has TRBV6-5 and TRBJ1-1; possible D gene TRBD1, 6 bases. Germline-derived CDR1 and CDR2 are MNHEY and SVGAGI. V was clipped by 4 bases and J by 2 bases, with 17 bases between them. The CDR3 loop spans 16 amino acids. CDR3 region: CASSSVKQGENTEAFF. CDR3 DNA sequence: TGTGCCAGCAGTTCGGTCAAACAGGGAGAAAACACTGAAGCTTTCTTT.

This clonotype occurred a few times. The genes are TRBV5-1 and TRBJ2-3; 9 bases fit TRBD2. Germline assignment: CDR1 SGHRS and CDR2 YFSETQ. This CDR3 is built from 18 residues. J gave up 0 bases and V 3 bases, and 11 bases lay outside the gene matches. In DNA form, the CDR3 reads TGCGCCAGCAGCTCAACCCCCAAAGCGGGGGGAAGCACAGATACGCAGTATTTT. It translates to CASSSTPKAGGSTDTQYF. Full variable domain (remainder filled in from reference TRBV5-1 and TRBJ2-3): KAGVTQTPRYLIKTRGQQVTLSCSPISGHRSVSWYQQTPGQGLQFLFEYFSETQRNKGNFPGRFSGRQFSNSRSEMNVSTLELGDSALYLCASSSTPKAGGSTDTQYFGPGTRLTVL.

This chain uses TRBV6-1 with TRBJ1-5; TRBD1 matches at 10 bases. The CDR3 runs 18 residues. V dropped 5 bases and J dropped 2; count of bases not matched to a gene: 12. Germline V gene lookup returns CDR1 MNHNS and CDR2 SASEGT. The CDR3 spells CASSRSSDRGLGNQPQHF. CDR3 bases: TGTGCCAGCAGTAGGTCGTCCGACAGGGGGCTTGGCAATCAGCCCCAGCATTTT.

The chain couples TRBV29-1 to TRBJ1-2, with TRBD1 matching over 8 bases. Germline assignment: CDR1 SQVTM and CDR2 ANQGSEA. V was pared by 4 bases and J by 7 bases, with 2 bases of the junction left unmatched. There are 11 residues in the CDR3. Written as DNA, the CDR3 is TGCAGCGTTGGGCAGGGGGCTGGCTACACCTTC. This encodes CSVGQGAGYTF.

The V gene is TRBV19, the J gene TRBJ2-1; 7 nucleotides align to TRBD2. The CDR3 totals 19 residues. From germline, CDR1 is LNHDA and CDR2 SQIVND (reference sequence). The V and J ends lost 3 bases and 2 bases, in that order; junction bases with no gene match: 16. CDR3 in amino acids: CASSICPSTRECPYNEQFF. As DNA, the CDR3 is TGTGCCAGTAGTATTTGTCCGTCTACGCGGGAGTGCCCCTACAATGAGCAGTTCTTC.

The rearrangement links TRBV9 to TRBJ1-1, with D perhaps matching TRBD1 (5 bases). The CDR3 extends over 13 amino acids. The V end was cut by 3 bases, the J end by 7 bases, with 13 bases between. The germline gives CDR1 SGDLS, CDR2 YYNGEE. Here the CDR3 reads CASSAGEGREAFF. In DNA, the CDR3 is TGTGCCAGCAGCGCCGGAGAGGGGCGTGAAGCTTTCTTT.

The chain joins TRBV7-9 to TRBJ2-2; unclear D gene. V was pared by 5 bases and J by 4 bases, with 14 bases between. Germline-derived CDR1 and CDR2 are SEHNR and FQNEAQ (reference sequence). The CDR3 runs to 15 residues. CDR3 region: CASSPRVGITGELFF. The CDR3, as DNA: TGTGCCAGCAGCCCCCGCGTGGGGATCACCGGGGAGCTGTTTTTT. Full variable domain (outside the CDR3, taken from reference TRBV7-9 and TRBJ2-2): DTGVSQNPRHKITKRGQNVTFRCDPISEHNRLYWYRQTLGQGPEFLTYFQNEAQLEKSRLLSDRFSAERPKGSFSTLEIQRTEQGDSAMYLCASSPRVGITGELFFGEGSRLTVL.

This clonotype was counted only a few times. The chain joins TRBV28 to TRBJ1-4; D is possibly TRBD1 (5 bases). The V gene lost 6 bases and the J gene lost 11 bases, with 10 bases spanning the gap. The CDR3 is 11 amino acids. Germline CDR1 reads MDHEN; CDR2 reads SYDVKM. For the CDR3, the DNA is TGTGCCAGCAGGTCGGGACGCAAACTGTTTTTT. Its protein product is CASRSGRKLFF.

The chain carries TRBV10-3 and TRBJ1-1; 9 bases map to TRBD1. Germline V gene sequence: CDR1 ENHRY, CDR2 SYGVKD. The ends lost 7 bases at V and 3 bases at J; junction bases unmatched: 6. The CDR3 runs to 14 residues. The DNA of the CDR3 is TGTGCCATCATGTCCGGGACAGGGTACACTGAAGCTTTCTTT. Translating it yields CAIMSGTGYTEAFF.

The J gene is TRBJ2-7, the V gene TRBV20-1; 10 bases line up with TRBD2. Germline lookup yields CDR1 DFQATT and CDR2 SNEGSKA (reference sequence). V gave up 0 bases and J gave up 4 bases; unmatched junction bases: 6. The CDR3 consists of 15 residues. The CDR3 bases are TGCAGTGCTAGAGATCTGTCTAGCGGGAGTTACGAGCAGTACTTC. Translated, it gives CSARDLSSGSYEQYF.

The table lists this clonotype with a few counts. This chain uses TRBV30 with TRBJ2-7; 7 bases are a match to TRBD2. The CDR3 is 13 residues long. In germline, CDR1 is GTSNPN, CDR2 SVGIG (reference sequence). V dropped 2 bases and J dropped 7; count of bases not matched to a gene: 8. For the CDR3, the DNA is TGTGCCTGGAGTTTGGCGGGGGTAGAGGAGCAGTACTTC. Translated, it gives CAWSLAGVEEQYF. The entire variable domain, with the rest obtained from reference TRBV30 and TRBJ2-7, is as follows: SQTIHQWPATLVQPVGSPLSLECTVEGTSNPNLYWYRQAAGRGLQLLFYSVGIGQISSEVPQNLSASRPQDRQFILSSKKLLLSDSGFYLCAWSLAGVEEQYFGPGTRLTVT.

CDR3 sequence (DNA): TGTGCCAGCAGCCTGCGGACAGGGGATGACCAAGAGACCCAGTACTTC. It is translated as CASSLRTGDDQETQYF. This chain joins TRBV5-8 and TRBJ2-5; the match to TRBD1 covers 9 bases. V was clipped by 4 bases and J by 0 bases; unmatched bases: 7. This CDR3 has 16 residues. CDR1 and CDR2 from the germline V gene are SGHTS and YDEGEE.

The chain employs TRBV7-2 and TRBJ2-1; possible D gene TRBD1, 6 bases. Germline V lookup: CDR1 SGHTA, CDR2 FQGNSA. V gave up 3 bases and J gave up 3 bases, with 12 bases separating them. The CDR3 loop spans 15 amino acids. The CDR3 sequence: CASSLRGFNYNEQFF. The CDR3 DNA reads as TGTGCCAGCAGCTTGAGGGGGTTCAACTACAATGAGCAGTTCTTC. Complete variable domain (other parts from reference TRBV7-2 and TRBJ2-1): GAGVSQSPSNKVTEKGKDVELRCDPISGHTALYWYRQSLGQGLEFLIYFQGNSAPDKSGLPSDRFSAERTGGSVSTLTIQRTQQEDSAVYLCASSLRGFNYNEQFFGPGTRLTVL.

This sequence joins TRBV7-8 and TRBJ2-2; D gene uncertain. The CDR3 consists of 15 residues. V was trimmed by 0 bases and J by 0 bases, leaving 5 bases between them. Germline CDR1 SGHVS, CDR2 FQNEAQ. CDR3 protein: CASSLARSNTGELFF. The CDR3 DNA sequence: TGTGCCAGCAGCTTAGCGCGATCGAACACCGGGGAGCTGTTTTTT. Based on the CDR3 plus reference TRBV7-8 and TRBJ2-2, the full variable domain is GAGVSQSPRYKVAKRGQDVALRCDPISGHVSLFWYQQALGQGPEFLTYFQNEAQLDKSGLPSDRFFAERPEGSVSTLKIQRTQQEDSAVYLCASSLARSNTGELFFGEGSRLTVL.

The rearrangement joins TRBV14 to TRBJ1-4, with a weak D call TRBD1 (5 bases). The CDR3 sequence is 16 residues long. Germline CDR1 and CDR2: SGHDN and FVKESK. V was shortened by 4 bases and J by 3 bases, with 15 bases between the two germline ends. In nucleotides, the CDR3 is TGTGCCAGCAGCCGGGTAGGGGTACTGTCTAATGAAAAACTGTTTTTT. Its translation: CASSRVGVLSNEKLFF.

This clonotype has a count of ten or more. The CDR3: CASSLAGQAYEQYF. In DNA, the CDR3 is TGCGCCAGCAGCTTGGCCGGACAGGCCTACGAGCAGTACTTC. V usage is TRBV5-1 and J usage is TRBJ2-7; 7 bases agree with TRBD1. V was pared by 0 bases and J by 2 bases, with 2 bases of the junction left unmatched. CDR3 length: 14 residues. CDR1 is SGHRS, CDR2 YFSETQ, per germline.

The CDR3 protein is CASSYGGGPEHF. CDR3 coding DNA: TGTGCCAGCAGTTACGGAGGGGGCCCGGAGCATTTT. V usage is TRBV6-5 and J usage is TRBJ1-5; TRBD1 matches at 7 bases. CDR3 length: 12 amino acids. The V gene end was trimmed by 2 bases and the J gene end by 14 bases; junction bases not matched to a gene: 6. Germline values: CDR1 MNHEY, CDR2 SVGAGI.

The V call is TRBV29-1, the J call TRBJ1-5; tentatively, D is TRBD1 (5 bases). Germline assignment: CDR1 SQVTM and CDR2 ANQGSEA. Trimming removed 4 bases at V and 1 base at J, with 11 bases between. CDR3 length: 14 residues. The CDR3: CSVGQGSSNQPQHF. The CDR3 DNA reads as TGCAGCGTTGGGCAGGGATCCAGCAATCAGCCCCAGCATTTT.